These 26 T cell receptor beta chains were all obtained from the same sample, sequenced in a study of blood T cell repertoires in COVID-19. Here immunoSEQ multiplex PCR was the method, and the copy in TCRdb shows in-frame clones only, minus some. The table lists some 150,000 clones, around four fifths of them singletons. Sequences were obtained from PBMCs or T cells enriched from blood (not recorded which). Receptor source: a woman between 35 and 50 years old who had recovered from COVID-19.

The chain joins TRBV19 to TRBJ1-1; D possibly corresponds to TRBD1 (6 bases). V was pared by 3 bases and J by 1 base, with 12 bases between. This CDR3 spans 15 amino acids. Germline loops: CDR1 LNHDA, CDR2 SQIVND (reference sequence). The CDR3 nucleotides read TGTGCCAGTAGTATCGTGGGGGCGCAGAACACTGAAGCTTTCTTT. Its translation is CASSIVGAQNTEAFF.

This clone showed up just a few times. The chain employs TRBV28 and TRBJ2-1; D is perhaps TRBD1 (6 bases). The CDR3 spans 14 residues. CDR1 MDHEN and CDR2 SYDVKM come from the germline V gene. V was shortened by 8 bases and J by 3 bases, with 14 bases between the two germline ends. In DNA, the CDR3 is TGTGCCAGCGTTACAGGGTTTCGCTACAATGAGCAGTTCTTC. Translation: CASVTGFRYNEQFF. Supplemented by reference TRBV28 and TRBJ2-1, the full variable domain reads DVKVTQSSRYLVKRTGEKVFLECVQDMDHENMFWYRQDPGLGLRLIYFSYDVKMKEKGDIPEGYSVSREKKERFSLILESASTNQTSMYLCASVTGFRYNEQFFGPGTRLTVL.

Here the CDR3 DNA reads TGTGCCAGCTCACCACCGCCAGGGCCGGGCACTGAAGCTTTCTTT. It encodes CASSPPPGPGTEAFF. The chain uses TRBV18 and TRBJ1-1, with D possibly matching TRBD1 (5 bases). The germline V and J ends were trimmed by 0 bases and 4 bases, with 12 bases remaining between them. CDR3 length: 15 residues. Germline assignment: CDR1 KGHSH and CDR2 LQKENI.

This chain uses TRBV2 with TRBJ2-1, with 8 bases that match TRBD2. Germline values: CDR1 SNHLY, CDR2 FYNNEI. Trimming cost V 10 bases and J 3 bases; bases outside gene matches: 5. This CDR3 region has 13 residues. The CDR3: CAIFGTSYNEQFF. In DNA form, the CDR3 reads TGTGCCATCTTTGGGACTAGCTACAATGAGCAGTTCTTC.

The genes are TRBV28 and TRBJ2-7; 8 bases map to TRBD1. The CDR3 extends over 15 amino acids. V lost 5 bases, J lost 3 bases, and 9 bases stayed unmatched. CDR1 is MDHEN, CDR2 SYDVKM, per germline. This CDR3 is CASSRSPTGDYEQYF. CDR3 in DNA: TGTGCCAGCAGTAGGTCTCCGACAGGGGACTACGAGCAGTACTTC.

V and J are TRBV3-1 (or the pseudogene TRBV3-2) and TRBJ2-1, with 7 bases aligning to TRBD2. Germline trimming cut 4 bases from V and 9 bases from J; bases unmatched to any gene: 12. The CDR3 sequence is 15 residues long. In germline, CDR1 is LGHDT, CDR2 YNNKEL (reference sequence). CDR3 in amino acids: CASSPLASLGGEQFF. The CDR3 coding sequence is TGTGCCAGCAGCCCACTAGCGTCCTTGGGAGGTGAGCAGTTCTTC.

The chain carries TRBV25-1 and TRBJ2-7, with D possibly TRBD1 on 5 matching bases. Trimming removed 4 bases at V and 7 bases at J, with 17 bases between. The CDR3 loop spans 14 amino acids. Germline V gene sequence: CDR1 MGHDK, CDR2 SYGVNS. This CDR3 is CASSAWAQGGEQYF. The CDR3 DNA reads as TGTGCCAGCAGTGCCTGGGCCCAGGGTGGGGAGCAGTACTTC.

This clone occurred a few times. The CDR3 region has the DNA TGTGCCAGCAGCCCAGGTAACCTGAACACTGAAGCTTTCTTT. Translation: CASSPGNLNTEAFF. This rearrangement joins TRBV4-2 to TRBJ1-1; D uncertain. Germline CDR1 reads LGHNA; CDR2 reads YNFKEQ. Trimming took off 4 bases at V and 0 bases at J, with 9 bases between the two ends. CDR3 length: 14 amino acids.

The chain recombines TRBV27 with TRBJ2-1; D remains ambiguous. Germline CDR1 reads MNHEY; CDR2 reads SMNVEV (reference sequence). The length of the CDR3 is 15 residues. Between the trimmed V and J ends, which lost 7 bases and 0 bases, there was a span of 13 bases. DNA for the CDR3: TGTGCCAGCACCCCGACTGGAAACTCCTACAATGAGCAGTTCTTC. The encoded protein is CASTPTGNSYNEQFF.

This clone was counted only a few times. V and J are TRBV5-1 and TRBJ1-4, with D perhaps TRBD1 (6 bases). Per the germline V gene, CDR1 is SGHRS and CDR2 is YFSETQ. The CDR3 is made up of 15 amino acids. Between the trimmed V and J ends, which lost 4 bases and 8 bases, there was a span of 18 bases. In DNA form, the CDR3 reads TGCGCCAGCAGCCCCGGACAGCTAACAGGCGAAAAACTGTTTTTT. Residues: CASSPGQLTGEKLFF.

The chain uses TRBV2 and TRBJ2-7; 8 positions match TRBD1. This CDR3 has 14 amino acids. The germline gives CDR1 SNHLY, CDR2 FYNNEI. J gave up 3 bases and V 4 bases, and 5 bases lay outside the gene matches. CDR3 residues: CASSATGAGYEQYF. In nucleotides, the CDR3 is TGTGCCAGCAGTGCGACAGGGGCGGGCTACGAGCAGTACTTC.

The V gene is TRBV9, the J gene TRBJ2-7; D may be TRBD1 (6 bases). Between the trimmed V and J ends, which lost 4 bases and 2 bases, there was a span of 19 bases. The CDR3 is 16 residues long. The V gene's germline CDR1 is SGDLS and CDR2 YYNGEE. CDR3 in amino acids: CASSSNPDRSTYEQYF. Written as DNA, the CDR3 is TGTGCCAGCAGCTCAAACCCCGACAGGTCGACCTACGAGCAGTACTTC.

This sequence joins TRBV20-1 and TRBJ2-7, with a weak D call TRBD2 (5 bases). Trimming cost V 6 bases and J 6 bases, with 12 bases left between them. This CDR3 has 11 residues. In germline, CDR1 is DFQATT, CDR2 SNEGSKA (reference sequence). Here the CDR3 reads CSATRGFEQYF. The CDR3 bases are TGCAGTGCAACACGAGGGTTCGAGCAGTACTTC.

The V gene is TRBV5-1, the J gene TRBJ2-3; TRBD2 matches 10 bases. V was pared by 4 bases and J by 3 bases, with 11 bases of the junction left unmatched. This CDR3 is 17 amino acids long. The germline V gene has CDR1 SGHRS and CDR2 YFSETQ. The CDR3 reads CASSPEVSGGLTDTQYF. In nucleotides, the CDR3 is TGCGCCAGCAGCCCTGAGGTTAGCGGGGGGCTTACAGATACGCAGTATTTT. Together with reference TRBV5-1 and TRBJ2-3, the CDR3 gives the full variable domain: KAGVTQTPRYLIKTRGQQVTLSCSPISGHRSVSWYQQTPGQGLQFLFEYFSETQRNKGNFPGRFSGRQFSNSRSEMNVSTLELGDSALYLCASSPEVSGGLTDTQYFGPGTRLTVL.

The gene calls are TRBV19 and TRBJ1-5, with D possibly TRBD1 on 5 matching bases. This CDR3 has 14 residues. Germline CDR1 reads LNHDA; CDR2 reads SQIVND (reference sequence). The V end lost 7 bases, the J end lost 3 bases, and 13 bases lay between the germline ends. CDR3 DNA sequence: TGTGCCAGTACCGCCGGGGGGGACAATCAGCCCCAGCATTTT. It translates to CASTAGGDNQPQHF.

The chain combines TRBV7-9 with TRBJ2-7; 11 nucleotides match TRBD2. J was trimmed by 3 bases and V by 5 bases; bases with no gene match: 6. Germline CDR1 and CDR2: SEHNR and FQNEAQ (reference sequence). The CDR3 totals 15 residues. The CDR3 DNA is TGTGCCAGCAGCAAAACTAGCGGGAGTGTCTACGAGCAGTACTTC. This codes for CASSKTSGSVYEQYF.

The chain has TRBV27 and TRBJ1-2, with a tentative D call TRBD1 (5 bases). This CDR3 comprises 13 residues. Trimming left V 6 bases short and J 3 bases short, with 11 bases between. CDR1 is MNHEY and CDR2 is SMNVEV in the germline V gene (reference sequence). The CDR3 protein is CASRPRVDYGYTF. The CDR3 nucleotides read TGTGCCAGCAGGCCCAGGGTGGACTATGGCTACACCTTC.

This chain links TRBV10-3 with TRBJ2-6; TRBD1 is a possible D gene (5 bases). V lost 4 bases and J 0 bases, leaving 13 bases between the germline ends. Germline V CDR1 and CDR2: ENHRY, SYGVKD. This CDR3 has 17 residues. The CDR3 sequence is CAISGAGYDSGANVLTF. In nucleotides, the CDR3 is TGTGCCATCAGTGGGGCAGGGTACGACTCTGGGGCCAACGTCCTGACTTTC.

This chain joins TRBV11-2 and TRBJ2-1; 9 nucleotides agree with TRBD1. The V gene end was trimmed by 4 bases and the J gene end by 3 bases; junction bases not matched to a gene: 7. Germline V gene lookup returns CDR1 SGHAT and CDR2 FQNNGV. The CDR3 runs to 16 residues. CDR3 region: CASSSYRGLSYNEQFF. CDR3 DNA: TGTGCCAGCAGCTCGTACAGGGGGCTCAGCTACAATGAGCAGTTCTTC. Full variable domain (remainder filled in from reference TRBV11-2 and TRBJ2-1): EAGVAQSPRYKIIEKRQSVAFWCNPISGHATLYWYQQILGQGPKLLIQFQNNGVVDDSQLPKDRFSAERLKGVDSTLKIQPAKLEDSAVYLCASSSYRGLSYNEQFFGPGTRLTVL.

This clone was seen just once. The chain has TRBV7-2 and TRBJ1-1; a weak D match, TRBD1 (6 bases). The CDR3 loop spans 14 amino acids. V dropped 5 bases and J dropped 4 bases, with 14 bases sitting between them. The germline gives CDR1 SGHTA, CDR2 FQGNSA. CDR3 amino acids: CASSPRRGGTEAFF. In DNA, the CDR3 is TGTGCCAGCAGCCCTAGGAGGGGGGGCACTGAAGCTTTCTTT.

This chain joins TRBV6-4 and TRBJ1-6, with a possible D match to TRBD1 (5 bases). This CDR3 comprises 15 residues. The V gene lost 0 bases and the J gene lost 4 bases, with 7 bases spanning the gap. CDR1 MRHNA and CDR2 SNTAGT come from the germline V gene. The CDR3 protein is CASSDSSGYNSPLHF. The DNA for the CDR3 is TGTGCCAGCAGTGACTCCTCAGGGTATAATTCACCCCTCCACTTT.

The rearrangement links TRBV29-1 to TRBJ1-1, with D tentatively TRBD1 (5 bases). Germline V lookup: CDR1 SQVTM, CDR2 ANQGSEA. The V and J ends lost 7 bases and 3 bases respectively, with 27 bases between them. CDR3 size: 17 residues. The CDR3 DNA reads TGCAGCGCTCGGGGAGGTCAGGGTTTGCCGAAGGACACTGAAGCTTTCTTT. It is translated as CSARGGQGLPKDTEAFF.

V usage is TRBV30 and J usage is TRBJ1-1; D is ambiguous. CDR1 GTSNPN and CDR2 SVGIG come from the germline V gene (reference sequence). Trimming left V 2 bases short and J 6 bases short, with 7 bases between. The CDR3 spans 11 residues. CDR3 nucleotides: TGTGCCTGGAGTATCGGGGCTGAAGCTTTCTTT. This gives the protein CAWSIGAEAFF. Supplemented by reference TRBV30 and TRBJ1-1, the full variable domain reads SQTIHQWPATLVQPVGSPLSLECTVEGTSNPNLYWYRQAAGRGLQLLFYSVGIGQISSEVPQNLSASRPQDRQFILSSKKLLLSDSGFYLCAWSIGAEAFFGQGTRLTVV.

The chain carries TRBV10-3 and TRBJ1-2, with TRBD1 matching over 8 bases. The ends lost 6 bases at V and 7 bases at J; junction bases unmatched: 4. This CDR3 comprises 12 residues. The germline gives CDR1 ENHRY, CDR2 SYGVKD. CDR3 nucleotides: TGTGCCATCAGCCAGGGGGCGCTTGGCTACACCTTC. Its translation: CAISQGALGYTF.

V usage is TRBV4-1 and J usage is TRBJ2-1; unclear D gene. The CDR3 consists of 14 residues. Germline CDR1 MGHRA, CDR2 YSYEKL. V lost 2 bases to trimming and J lost 5 bases, with 10 bases between them. CDR3 bases: TGCGCCAGCAGCCAAAGCCCGAGGAACAATGAGCAGTTCTTC. This sequence encodes CASSQSPRNNEQFF.

Here the CDR3 reads CASSPTGEETQYF. Here the CDR3 DNA reads TGCGCCAGCAGCCCGACAGGGGAGGAGACCCAGTACTTC. The gene calls are TRBV5-1 and TRBJ2-5; 8 nucleotides line up with TRBD1. The germline CDR1 and CDR2 sequences are SGHRS and YFSETQ. Losses at the gene ends were 4 bases for V and 5 bases for J; bases not matched to a gene: 4. CDR3 size: 13 residues. Supplemented by reference TRBV5-1 and TRBJ2-5, the full variable domain reads KAGVTQTPRYLIKTRGQQVTLSCSPISGHRSVSWYQQTPGQGLQFLFEYFSETQRNKGNFPGRFSGRQFSNSRSEMNVSTLELGDSALYLCASSPTGEETQYFGPGTRLLVL.